Below are 23 T cell receptor beta chains sequenced from a single sample in a study of T cells in Graves' hyperthyroidism and ophthalmopathy. TCR beta CDR3 regions were amplified from RNA transcripts. Researchers ran a first-round RT-PCR on the TCR CDR3 using the HTBI primer set. A single record per CDR3 protein comes from TCRdb applying MiXCR to the multiplex PCR reads. The repertoire has approximately 480,000 distinct CDR3 sequences, roughly 20% of them found once; the top ten carry around a quarter. Sequencing used blood. Receptors were obtained from a man younger than 35 with Graves' hyperthyroidism.

About this clonotype itself: A much bigger clone sits one base away, suggesting this may be a read error. The genes are TRBV9 and TRBJ2-7, with 9 bases aligning to TRBD1. The CDR3 has 14 residues. V trimming: 2 bases; J trimming: 9 bases; junction bases outside the gene matches: 9. CDR1 is SGDLS, CDR2 YYNGEE, per germline. The CDR3 spells CASSVSGTGSRQYF. The CDR3 coding sequence is TGTGCCAGCAGCGTCTCCGGGACAGGGTCCAGGCAGTACTTC.

The rearrangement links TRBV11-2 to TRBJ2-5; TRBD2 agrees at 9 bases. V lost 0 bases, J lost 5 bases, and 4 bases stayed unmatched. CDR1 is SGHAT and CDR2 is FQNNGV in the germline V gene. The CDR3 runs to 15 residues. CDR3 nucleotides: TGTGCCAGCAGCTTAGAAGGCGGGGGGGCCGAGACCCAGTACTTC. Protein: CASSLEGGGAETQYF. Drawing the rest from reference TRBV11-2 and TRBJ2-5, the complete variable domain is EAGVAQSPRYKIIEKRQSVAFWCNPISGHATLYWYQQILGQGPKLLIQFQNNGVVDDSQLPKDRFSAERLKGVDSTLKIQPAKLEDSAVYLCASSLEGGGAETQYFGPGTRLLVL.

This clonotype was seen at least ten times. CDR3 sequence reads: CASSSRYRGDEQYF. CDR3 nucleotide sequence: TGTGCCAGCAGCTCCAGATACAGGGGCGACGAGCAGTACTTC. This chain uses TRBV5-6 with TRBJ2-7, with 7 bases aligning to TRBD1. The trim removed 3 bases at V and 5 bases at J, leaving 8 bases unmatched. The CDR3 totals 14 residues. Looked up from germline, CDR1 is SGHDT and CDR2 is YYEEEE.

This clonotype was picked up many times. This CDR3 is CASSLGWGYEQYF. CDR3 in DNA: TGTGCCAGCAGCTTAGGGTGGGGATACGAGCAGTACTTC. The V gene is TRBV7-6, the J gene TRBJ2-7; D is uncertain. This CDR3 region has 13 residues. Trimming cost V 1 base and J 4 bases, with 8 bases left between them. Germline V gene data show CDR1 as SGHVS and CDR2 as FNYEAQ.

This clonotype was seen repeatedly, ten times or more. The CDR3 region has the DNA TGTGCCAGCAGCTTAGCCGGCGGGGGACCCTTCTACGAGCAGTACTTC. It encodes CASSLAGGGPFYEQYF. V gene TRBV7-2 combines with J gene TRBJ2-7; 7 nucleotides agree with TRBD2. Germline CDR1 is SGHTA and CDR2 is FQGNSA. V dropped 0 bases and J dropped 3; count of bases not matched to a gene: 8. This CDR3 contains 16 residues.

This clonotype was observed many times. This chain uses TRBV2 with TRBJ1-2, with D perhaps TRBD1 (6 bases). Germline values: CDR1 SNHLY, CDR2 FYNNEI. The CDR3 extends over 13 amino acids. The V and J ends lost 8 bases and 4 bases respectively, with 14 bases between them. CDR3 amino acids: CASVYREVYGYTF. The CDR3 DNA is TGTGCCAGCGTTTACAGGGAAGTCTATGGCTACACCTTC. Drawing the rest from reference TRBV2 and TRBJ1-2, the complete variable domain is EPEVTQTPSHQVTQMGQEVILRCVPISNHLYFYWYRQILGQKVEFLVSFYNNEISEKSEIFDDQFSVERPDGSNFTLKIRSTKLEDSAMYFCASVYREVYGYTFGSGTRLTVV.

Ten or more counts support this clonotype. The rearrangement joins TRBV28 to TRBJ2-7; D possibly uses TRBD1 or TRBD2 (6 bases each). The CDR3 consists of 14 residues. V was cut by 6 bases and J by 6 bases, with 18 bases left in between. CDR1 MDHEN and CDR2 SYDVKM come from the germline V gene. This CDR3 reads CASSARGGWVEQYF. In DNA, the CDR3 is TGTGCCAGCAGCGCTCGAGGGGGGTGGGTCGAGCAGTACTTC.

This clonotype has more than one count but fewer than ten. The gene calls are TRBV12-3 or TRBV12-4 and TRBJ2-7; 9 bases are a match to TRBD2. The V gene end was trimmed by 3 bases and the J gene end by 4 bases; junction bases not matched to a gene: 4. The CDR3 sequence is 14 residues long. The CDR3: CASSFKREEYEQYF. CDR3 coding DNA: TGTGCCAGCAGTTTTAAGCGGGAGGAGTACGAGCAGTACTTC.

Comments on this clonotype: This sequence may be a read error, since a much larger clone differs from it by one base. This rearrangement joins TRBV28 to TRBJ2-7; D may correspond to TRBD1 or TRBD2 (5 bases each). From germline, CDR1 is MDHEN and CDR2 SYDVKM. V lost 3 bases, J lost 5 bases, and 17 bases lay in between. The CDR3 covers 15 residues. The CDR3 DNA reads as TGTGCCAGCAGTTTTTACGGGACGTTCATTAACGAGCAGTACTTC. The encoded protein is CASSFYGTFINEQYF.

This clonotype was counted many times. The rearrangement uses TRBV2 and TRBJ2-7; possibly TRBD2 for D (6 bases). V dropped 6 bases and J dropped 2 bases, with 14 bases sitting between them. Germline-derived CDR1 and CDR2 are SNHLY and FYNNEI. This CDR3 is 14 amino acids long. The CDR3 region has the DNA TGTGCCAGCAGCTCCCGGGACTCACCCTACGAGCAGTACTTC. Translating gives CASSSRDSPYEQYF.

This clonotype was seen a single time. This rearrangement joins TRBV6-2 or TRBV6-3 to TRBJ2-5; possibly TRBD1 or TRBD2 for D (6 bases each). With 4 bases removed from V and 5 bases from J, the gap between germline ends came to 20 bases. Germline values: CDR1 MNHEY, CDR2 SVGEGT. The CDR3 is 16 residues long. The CDR3 region has the DNA TGTGCCAGCAGTTCCAGGACATCGGGGGCGCGGGAGACCCAGTACTTC. Amino acids: CASSSRTSGARETQYF.

This clonotype was seen many times. V and J are TRBV4-1 and TRBJ2-7; the match to TRBD2 covers 7 bases. V lost 4 bases to trimming and J lost 6 bases; unmatched junction nucleotides: 9. Germline CDR1 reads MGHRA; CDR2 reads YSYEKL. The CDR3 consists of 14 residues. The CDR3 coding sequence is TGCGCCAGCAGCCTGCAGCGGGGCACATCCGAGCAGTACTTC. It yields the protein CASSLQRGTSEQYF.

The rearrangement joins TRBV6-5 to TRBJ1-2, with a possible D match to TRBD1 (6 bases). This CDR3 has 16 amino acids. Germline V gene data show CDR1 as MNHEY and CDR2 as SVGAGI. Trimming shortened V by 0 bases and J by 8 bases, and 19 bases separated the two germline ends. The CDR3 protein is CASSYSGTTDSRGYTF. Here the CDR3 DNA reads TGTGCCAGCAGTTACTCCGGGACAACCGACTCCCGCGGCTACACCTTC.

This clonotype was picked up one time. This likely comes from a read error, as the CDR3 has no conserved phenylalanine or tryptophan at its end. It is unclear where the CDR3 begins or ends on the DNA, so no DNA is shown, and the CDR3 is as TCRdb lists it. Here the CDR3 reads CASSPGLEACL. The chain carries TRBV13 and TRBJ1-1. The CDR3 is 11 residues long, counting both termini. Germline CDR1 is PRHDT and CDR2 is FYEKMQ (reference sequence).

In its sample, this clonotype was seen a few times. The chain joins TRBV5-1 to TRBJ1-6; no clear D. Germline assignment: CDR1 SGHRS and CDR2 YFSETQ. The CDR3 length is 15 residues. Deletions cut 4 bases from V and 8 bases from J, with 16 bases between. CDR3 coding DNA: TGCGCCAGCAGCCCAGACGGGGATTTTTATTCACCCCTCCACTTT. It yields the protein CASSPDGDFYSPLHF.

This clonotype was recorded a few times. The junction departs from germline at one end; a sequencing error may be responsible. The rearrangement links TRBV29-1 to TRBJ2-7; D ambiguous. This CDR3 is built from 12 residues. Germline values: CDR1 SQVTM, CDR2 ANQGSEA. CDR3 protein: CSVGATEYGQYF. CDR3 bases: TGCAGCGTTGGGGCCACCGAATACGGGCAGTACTTC.

This clonotype was counted between two and nine times. The J gene is TRBJ1-5, the V gene TRBV4-1; D may be TRBD1 (6 bases). This CDR3 comprises 17 residues. CDR1 and CDR2 from the germline V gene are MGHRA and YSYEKL. The V end lost 4 bases, the J end lost 1 base, and 17 bases lay between the germline ends. As DNA, the CDR3 is TGCGCCAGCAGCCCCCTGAGAGTGACAGGCAGCAATCAGCCCCAGCATTTT. Its protein product is CASSPLRVTGSNQPQHF.

V is TRBV2 and J is TRBJ1-5, with D uncertain. This CDR3 spans 14 amino acids. The germline V gene encodes CDR1 SNHLY and CDR2 FYNNEI. V gave up 8 bases and J gave up 7 bases, with 18 bases separating them. For the CDR3, the DNA is TGTGCCAGCTCCGTAAAAGGCGCCGGGCAGCCCCAGCATTTT. The encoded protein is CASSVKGAGQPQHF.

This clonotype was found many times. The CDR3 reads CASSLSGVYEQYF. The CDR3, as DNA: TGTGCCAGCAGTTTAAGCGGGGTTTACGAGCAGTACTTC. The V gene is TRBV12-3 or TRBV12-4, the J gene TRBJ2-7, with TRBD2 matching over 7 bases. This CDR3 has 13 amino acids. Trimming took 2 bases from V and 4 from J; bases not matched to a gene: 2.

This clonotype has only a few counts. At one end, the junction sequence differs from germline, possibly due to a read error. The CDR3 loop is CPSSMGLAGGPIGELFF. The CDR3 DNA sequence: TGTCCCAGCAGCATGGGACTAGCGGGGGGGCCGATCGGGGAGCTGTTTTTT. V usage is TRBV5-4 and J usage is TRBJ2-2, with 16 bases matching TRBD2. The CDR3 covers 17 residues. Germline lookup yields CDR1 SGHNT and CDR2 YYREEE (reference sequence). Using reference TRBV5-4 and TRBJ2-2 for the parts outside the CDR3, the full variable domain is ETGVTQSPTHLIKTRGQQVTLRCSSQSGHNTVSWYQQALGQGPQFIFQYYREEENGRGNFPPRFSGLQFPNYSSELNVNALELDDSALYLCPSSMGLAGGPIGELFFGEGSRLTVL.

In its sample, this clonotype was seen many times. V and J are TRBV27 and TRBJ2-7; tentative D call: TRBD2 (6 bases). V was trimmed by 3 bases and J by 4 bases, leaving 10 bases between them. The CDR3 consists of 13 residues. Germline V gene data show CDR1 as MNHEY and CDR2 as SMNVEV (reference sequence). The CDR3 reads CASSFRGGYEQYF. The CDR3 DNA reads TGTGCCAGCAGTTTTCGGGGAGGATACGAGCAGTACTTC.

V gene TRBV11-2 combines with J gene TRBJ2-7; TRBD1 matches at 12 bases. The CDR3 is made up of 16 amino acids. V lost 6 bases to trimming and J lost 5 bases; unmatched junction nucleotides: 11. CDR1 SGHAT and CDR2 FQNNGV come from the germline V gene. The CDR3 bases are TGTGCCAGCAGGTCGATCCGGGACAGGGGGCAGAACGAGCAGTACTTC. Its translation is CASRSIRDRGQNEQYF.

There are many counts of this clonotype. The chain combines TRBV24-1 with TRBJ2-7, with 11 positions matching TRBD1. J lost 1 base, V lost 4 bases, and 5 bases had no gene match. Germline CDR1 reads KGHDR; CDR2 reads SFDVKD. The CDR3 length is 16 residues. The DNA of the CDR3 is TGTGCCACCAGTGACGCCGGGACAGGGGGGTCCTACGAGCAGTACTTC. Translation: CATSDAGTGGSYEQYF.